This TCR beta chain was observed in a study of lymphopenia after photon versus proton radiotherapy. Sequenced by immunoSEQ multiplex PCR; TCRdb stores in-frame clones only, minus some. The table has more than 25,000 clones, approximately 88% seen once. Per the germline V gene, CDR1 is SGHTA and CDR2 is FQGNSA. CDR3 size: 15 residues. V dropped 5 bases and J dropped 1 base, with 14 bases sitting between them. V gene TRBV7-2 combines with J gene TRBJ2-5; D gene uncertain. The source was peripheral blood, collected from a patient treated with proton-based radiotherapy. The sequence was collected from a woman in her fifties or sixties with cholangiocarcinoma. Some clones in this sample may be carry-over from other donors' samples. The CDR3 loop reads CASSQQPGPQETQYF. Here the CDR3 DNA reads TGTGCCAGCAGCCAGCAACCTGGGCCCCAAGAGACCCAGTACTTC.